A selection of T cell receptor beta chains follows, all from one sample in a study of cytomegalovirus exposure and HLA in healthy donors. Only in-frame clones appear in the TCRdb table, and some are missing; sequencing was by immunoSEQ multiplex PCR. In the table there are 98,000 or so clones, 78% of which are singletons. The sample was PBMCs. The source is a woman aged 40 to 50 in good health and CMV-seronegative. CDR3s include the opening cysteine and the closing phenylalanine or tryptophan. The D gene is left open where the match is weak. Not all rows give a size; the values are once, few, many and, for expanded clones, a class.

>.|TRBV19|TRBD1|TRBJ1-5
CASSIGDRGRINQPQHF
TGTGCCAGTAGTATAGGGGACAGGGGCCGCATAAATCAGCCCCAGCATTTT
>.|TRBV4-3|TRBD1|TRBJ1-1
CASSQEFRGTGDIRAEAFF
TGCGCCAGCAGCCAAGAGTTTAGGGGGACAGGGGACATTCGGGCTGAAGCTTTCTTT
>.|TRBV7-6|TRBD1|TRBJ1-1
CASSSQGDTEAFF
TGTGCCAGCAGCTCCCAGGGGGACACTGAAGCTTTCTTT
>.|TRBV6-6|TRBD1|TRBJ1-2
CASSPTGDYGYTF
TGTGCCAGCAGTCCGACAGGGGACTATGGCTACACCTTC
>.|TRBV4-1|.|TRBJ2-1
CASSPLSGSSYNEQFF
TGCGCCAGCAGCCCGCTGAGCGGCAGCTCCTACAATGAGCAGTTCTTC
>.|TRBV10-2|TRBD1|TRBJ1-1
CASRDLRGGYTEAFF
TGCGCCTCTCGAGACTTGCGAGGGGGCTACACTGAAGCTTTCTTT
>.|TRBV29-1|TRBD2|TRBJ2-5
CSVERTSGRETQYF
TGCAGCGTTGAGCGGACTAGCGGGCGGGAGACCCAGTACTTC
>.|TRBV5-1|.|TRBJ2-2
CASSLDGANTGELFF
TGCGCCAGCAGCTTGGATGGGGCTAACACCGGGGAGCTGTTTTTT
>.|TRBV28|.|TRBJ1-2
CASSPRVGAPNYGYTF
TGTGCCAGCAGCCCAAGGGTGGGAGCACCTAACTATGGCTACACCTTC
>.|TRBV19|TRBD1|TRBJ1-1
CASSPWTGERRTEAFF
TGTGCCAGTAGTCCCTGGACAGGGGAGAGACGGACTGAAGCTTTCTTT
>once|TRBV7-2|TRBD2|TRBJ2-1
CASSLEGGRRQFF
TGTGCCAGCAGCTTAGAGGGAGGGCGCCGACAGTTCTTC
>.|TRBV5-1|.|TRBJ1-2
CASSIRTGGDYGYTF
TGCGCCAGCAGCATCCGGACGGGGGGAGACTATGGCTACACCTTC
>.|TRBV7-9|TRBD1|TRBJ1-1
CASSLDPGGWTEAFF
TGTGCCAGCAGCTTAGACCCAGGGGGGTGGACTGAAGCTTTCTTT
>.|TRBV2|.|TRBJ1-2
CASSGGLYGYTF
TGTGCCAGCAGTGGAGGACTCTATGGCTACACCTTC
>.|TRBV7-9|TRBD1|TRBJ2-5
CASSLVVGTGMLETQYF
TGTGCCAGCAGCTTAGTTGTTGGGACAGGGATGCTGGAGACCCAGTACTTC
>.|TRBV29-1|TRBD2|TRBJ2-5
CSVDDSRTSGSPGETQYF
TGCAGCGTTGACGATTCCAGGACTAGCGGGAGTCCCGGAGAGACCCAGTACTTC
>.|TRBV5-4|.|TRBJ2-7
CASSLGTVNEQYF
TGTGCCAGCAGCTTGGGGACAGTGAACGAGCAGTACTTC
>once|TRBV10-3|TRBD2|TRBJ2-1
CAISPGLAGGKSSYNEQFF
TGTGCCATCAGTCCGGGACTAGCGGGAGGGAAAAGCTCCTACAATGAGCAGTTCTTC
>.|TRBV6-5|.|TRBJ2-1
CASRNGYTSYNEQFF
TGTGCCAGCAGGAACGGGTACACCTCCTACAATGAGCAGTTCTTC
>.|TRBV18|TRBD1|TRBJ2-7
CASSQQTGLPYEQYF
TGTGCCAGCTCACAACAGACAGGGTTACCCTACGAGCAGTACTTC
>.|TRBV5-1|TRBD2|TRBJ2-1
CASSALAGGYGNEQFF
TGCGCCAGCAGCGCATTAGCGGGAGGTTATGGTAATGAGCAGTTCTTC
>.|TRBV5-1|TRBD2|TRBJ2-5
CASSLEGLLAGQETQYF
TGCGCCAGCAGCTTGGAGGGCCTCCTAGCGGGGCAAGAGACCCAGTACTTC
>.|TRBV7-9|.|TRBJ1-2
CASSLVLEGHTF
TGTGCCAGCAGCTTAGTGTTGGAGGGACACACCTTC
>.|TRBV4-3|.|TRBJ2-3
CASSQDWGGGGRRSDTQYF
TGCGCCAGCAGCCAAGATTGGGGGGGCGGAGGCCGCCGGTCAGATACGCAGTATTTT
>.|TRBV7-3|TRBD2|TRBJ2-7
CASSFTGGGLHEQYF
TGTGCCAGCAGCTTCACTGGGGGAGGGCTCCACGAGCAGTACTTC
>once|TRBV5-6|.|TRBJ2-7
CASSFMSSHEQYF
TGTGCCAGCAGCTTTATGAGTTCCCACGAGCAGTACTTC
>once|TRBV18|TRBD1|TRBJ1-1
CASSPNHSGTDEAFF
TGTGCCAGCTCACCAAATCACTCCGGGACAGATGAAGCTTTCTTT
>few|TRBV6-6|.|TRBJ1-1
CASSYSRMGGAFF
TGTGCCAGCAGTTACTCGAGGATGGGTGGGGCTTTCTTT
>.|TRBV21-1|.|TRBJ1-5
CASSGLRGSSNQPQHF
TGTGCCAGCAGTGGCCTTAGGGGGAGCAGCAATCAGCCCCAGCATTTT
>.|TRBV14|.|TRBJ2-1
CASSQVRSLQDEQFF
TGTGCCAGCAGCCAAGTGAGGTCATTACAGGATGAGCAGTTCTTC